Listed below are T cell receptor beta chains from one sample, sequenced in a study of blood T cells in healthy people across ages. TCRdb processed the 5' RACE reads anew with MiXCR; each CDR3 protein has one entry. The data contain approximately 770,000 distinct CDR3 sequences, roughly 50% of them singletons. The sequenced sample was blood. The receptor source for this set is a man aged 25 to 40 in good health. The CDR3 runs from the conserved cysteine through the conserved F or W. The order of the fields is D gene, clone size, J gene, V gene, CDR3 protein, CDR3 DNA. D genes are given only for firm matches. Only part of the rows carry a size: once, few, many, or a class if the clone is expanded.

D: TRBD2; size: -; J: TRBJ2-5; V: TRBV2; CDR3: CASTPSGSGQETQYF; DNA: TGTGCCAGCACCCCTAGCGGGAGTGGGCAAGAGACCCAGTACTTC
D: -; size: -; J: TRBJ2-7; V: TRBV21-1; CDR3: CASPRQGGSYEQYF; DNA: TGTGCCAGCCCCAGACAGGGGGGAAGTTACGAGCAGTACTTC
D: -; size: -; J: TRBJ2-4; V: TRBV9; CDR3: CASSVGVGSGEQYF; DNA: TGTGCCAGCAGCGTAGGAGTGGGAAGTGGGGAGCAGTACTTC
D: -; size: -; J: TRBJ2-2; V: TRBV30; CDR3: CAWSPDYGGPYTGELFF; DNA: TGTGCCTGGAGCCCAGATTACGGAGGGCCGTACACCGGGGAGCTGTTTTTT
D: -; size: few; J: TRBJ2-7; V: TRBV25-1; CDR3: CASSPAALHEQYF; DNA: TGTGCCAGCAGCCCAGCAGCCCTCCACGAGCAGTACTTC
D: TRBD2; size: -; J: TRBJ2-3; V: TRBV10-3; CDR3: CATKAGLASTDTQYF; DNA: TGTGCCACAAAGGCCGGACTAGCGAGCACGGATACGCAGTATTTT
D: TRBD1; size: -; J: TRBJ2-1; V: TRBV12-3/TRBV12-4; CDR3: CASRQHTGTGTYEQFF; DNA: TGTGCCAGCAGGCAACACACCGGGACAGGCACGTATGAGCAGTTCTTC
D: -; size: few; J: TRBJ1-5; V: TRBV20-1; CDR3: CSAREGGDYQPQHF; DNA: TGCAGTGCTAGGGAGGGGGGCGATTATCAGCCCCAGCATTTT
D: TRBD2; size: -; J: TRBJ2-5; V: TRBV7-9; CDR3: CASSQGLAGPQETQYF; DNA: TGTGCCAGCAGCCAGGGACTAGCGGGCCCCCAAGAGACCCAGTACTTC
D: TRBD2; size: -; J: TRBJ2-5; V: TRBV20-1; CDR3: CSARDPVGREQYF; DNA: TGCAGTGCTAGAGATCCGGTGGGGAGGGAGCAGTACTTC
D: -; size: few; J: TRBJ2-7; V: TRBV20-1; CDR3: CSASLDEQYF; DNA: TGCAGTGCTAGTCTGGACGAGCAGTACTTC
D: -; size: -; J: TRBJ1-4; V: TRBV6-2/TRBV6-3; CDR3: CASSAAPGRGSNEKLFF; DNA: TGTGCCAGCAGTGCAGCTCCCGGTCGAGGAAGTAATGAAAAACTGTTTTTT
D: TRBD2; size: many; J: TRBJ2-1; V: TRBV5-1; CDR3: CASSFAGLGLAAYNEQFF; DNA: TGCGCCAGCAGCTTTGCGGGCCTGGGACTAGCGGCTTACAATGAGCAGTTCTTC
D: -; size: -; J: TRBJ2-5; V: TRBV10-3; CDR3: CAISDYGEETQYF; DNA: TGTGCCATCAGTGATTACGGCGAAGAGACCCAGTACTTC
D: -; size: -; J: TRBJ1-1; V: TRBV6-5; CDR3: CASSYRGDGTEAFF; DNA: TGTGCCAGCAGTTACAGGGGGGATGGCACTGAAGCTTTCTTT
D: TRBD1; size: -; J: TRBJ1-2; V: TRBV29-1; CDR3: CSVGQGNSNYGYTF; DNA: TGCAGCGTAGGACAGGGGAATTCTAACTATGGCTACACCTTC
D: -; size: few; J: TRBJ2-4; V: TRBV7-9; CDR3: CASSFPGPGRRTEYF; DNA: TGTGCCAGCAGCTTTCCCGGCCCAGGGCGTAGGACAGAGTACTTC
D: -; size: -; J: TRBJ2-7; V: TRBV20-1; CDR3: CSASPLEGRGPSYEQYF; DNA: TGCAGTGCTAGCCCTCTGGAGGGGCGGGGGCCCTCCTACGAGCAGTACTTC
D: -; size: -; J: TRBJ1-2; V: TRBV28; CDR3: CASRISGDYGCTF; DNA: TGTGCCAGCAGGATTTCTGGGGACTATGGCTGCACCTTC
D: -; size: -; J: TRBJ2-5; V: TRBV20-1; CDR3: CSAVRETQYF; DNA: TGCAGTGCTGTGAGAGAGACCCAGTACTTC
D: TRBD2; size: -; J: TRBJ2-7; V: TRBV12-3/TRBV12-4; CDR3: CASRSWRGAYEQYF; DNA: TGTGCCAGCAGGAGTTGGCGGGGGGCCTACGAGCAGTACTTC
D: -; size: -; J: TRBJ1-5; V: TRBV6-2/TRBV6-3; CDR3: CASSPGQPRTPQHF; DNA: TGTGCCAGCAGTCCCGGGCAGCCCAGGACGCCCCAGCATTTT
D: TRBD1; size: -; J: TRBJ2-5; V: TRBV29-1; CDR3: CSVLPGQGREQYF; DNA: TGCAGCGTCTTACCGGGACAGGGGCGAGAGCAGTACTTC
D: -; size: -; J: TRBJ2-7; V: TRBV7-9; CDR3: CASSPITYEQYF; DNA: TGTGCCAGCAGCCCTATAACCTACGAGCAGTACTTC
D: -; size: -; J: TRBJ2-7; V: TRBV7-6; CDR3: CASSARQLHEQYF; DNA: TGTGCCAGCAGCGCGAGACAGCTCCACGAGCAGTACTTC
D: TRBD2; size: few; J: TRBJ2-1; V: TRBV7-2; CDR3: CASSESSGIFNEQFF; DNA: TGTGCCAGCAGCGAATCTAGCGGTATTTTCAATGAGCAGTTCTTC
D: -; size: -; J: TRBJ2-3; V: TRBV15; CDR3: CATSNRYTDTQYF; DNA: TGTGCCACCAGCAACCGATACACAGATACGCAGTATTTT
D: -; size: -; J: TRBJ2-2; V: TRBV4-1; CDR3: CASSLFPGPSNTGELFF; DNA: TGCGCCAGCAGCTTGTTTCCGGGGCCTTCGAACACCGGGGAGCTGTTTTTT
D: -; size: -; J: TRBJ2-3; V: TRBV10-3; CDR3: CAISGVGKDTQYF; DNA: TGTGCCATCAGTGGAGTTGGGAAAGATACGCAGTATTTT
D: -; size: -; J: TRBJ2-6; V: TRBV10-3; CDR3: CAIKLDLSGANVLTF; DNA: TGTGCCATAAAACTCGACCTCTCTGGGGCCAACGTCCTGACTTTC
D: -; size: -; J: TRBJ2-3; V: TRBV20-1; CDR3: CSDVVWGTQYF; DNA: TGCAGTGACGTAGTTTGGGGTACGCAGTATTTT
D: -; size: -; J: TRBJ1-3; V: TRBV29-1; CDR3: CSVSDSSSGNTIYF; DNA: TGCAGCGTATCGGACAGCTCCTCTGGAAACACCATATATTTT
D: -; size: -; J: TRBJ2-3; V: TRBV4-3; CDR3: CASSQSRTETDTQYF; DNA: TGCGCCAGCAGCCAAAGTCGTACAGAAACAGATACGCAGTATTTT
D: TRBD2; size: -; J: TRBJ2-5; V: TRBV10-3; CDR3: CAISAPLAGQETQYF; DNA: TGTGCCATCAGCGCCCCACTAGCGGGGCAAGAGACCCAGTACTTC
D: TRBD1; size: few; J: TRBJ1-4; V: TRBV4-3; CDR3: CASSQGPRTGQYEKLFF; DNA: TGCGCCAGCAGCCAAGGCCCCCGGACAGGACAATATGAAAAACTGTTTTTT
D: TRBD2; size: few; J: TRBJ2-3; V: TRBV6-1; CDR3: CASRGLAGGADTQYF; DNA: TGTGCCAGCCGGGGACTAGCGGGGGGAGCAGATACGCAGTATTTT
D: TRBD2; size: -; J: TRBJ2-2; V: TRBV2; CDR3: CASSVRRGGNTGELFF; DNA: TGTGCCAGCAGTGTGAGGCGGGGGGGGAACACCGGGGAGCTGTTTTTT
D: TRBD1; size: many; J: TRBJ2-1; V: TRBV3-1; CDR3: CASSQARGSYNEQFF; DNA: TGTGCCAGCAGCCAAGCCAGGGGGTCCTACAATGAGCAGTTCTTC
D: -; size: few; J: TRBJ2-6; V: TRBV3-1; CDR3: CASSPQISGANVLTF; DNA: TGTGCCAGCAGCCCTCAGATTTCTGGGGCCAACGTCCTGACTTTC
D: -; size: -; J: TRBJ1-2; V: TRBV12-3/TRBV12-4; CDR3: CASSTSRGGWDAYGYTF; DNA: TGTGCCAGCAGTACCTCAAGAGGAGGGTGGGACGCCTATGGCTACACCTTC
D: -; size: once; J: TRBJ2-1; V: TRBV7-9; CDR3: CASSLVVPEQFF; DNA: TGTGCCAGCAGCTTAGTTGTCCCGGAGCAGTTCTTC
D: -; size: few; J: TRBJ1-6; V: TRBV25-1; CDR3: CASGWTAGNSPLHF; DNA: TGTGCCAGCGGATGGACAGCTGGAAATTCACCCCTCCACTTT
D: TRBD2; size: -; J: TRBJ2-7; V: TRBV14; CDR3: CASSLGLAGADEQYF; DNA: TGTGCCAGCAGCCTTGGACTAGCGGGAGCGGATGAGCAGTACTTC
D: TRBD1; size: -; J: TRBJ2-7; V: TRBV6-1; CDR3: CAEGQTSSYEQYF; DNA: TGTGCCGAGGGACAGACCAGCTCCTACGAGCAGTACTTC
D: -; size: many; J: TRBJ2-3; V: TRBV6-2/TRBV6-3; CDR3: CASSPLGDTQYF; DNA: TGTGCCAGCAGTCCACTAGGAGATACGCAGTATTTT
D: -; size: -; J: TRBJ2-7; V: TRBV7-9; CDR3: CASSLFRWEQYF; DNA: TGTGCCAGCAGCTTATTCAGGTGGGAGCAGTACTTC